Shown below are 13 T cell receptor beta chains from a single sample sequenced in a study of CD8 T cells in Susac syndrome. Random hexamers were used to reverse transcribe the RNA input (about 0.5 to 1 ug). TCRdb reprocessed the immunoSEQ multiplex PCR reads via MiXCR and lists one record per CDR3 protein. The sample has 100,000 to 110,000 distinct CDR3 sequences; about 95% are singletons. Specimen: CD8+ T cells from PBMCs. The receptors were gathered from a human donor with Susac syndrome.

A note on this clonotype: One junction end disagrees with the germline gene, perhaps due to a read error. The rearrangement joins TRBV20-1 to TRBJ2-5, with D perhaps assigned TRBD1 or TRBD2 (6 bases each). The V gene's germline CDR1 is DFQATT and CDR2 SNEGSKA (reference sequence). The CDR3 spans 15 residues. CDR3 amino acids: CSATRSGALAETQYF. The CDR3, as DNA: TGCAGCGCTACCAGATCGGGGGCGCTGGCAGAGACCCAGTACTTC.

The genes are TRBV12-5 and TRBJ2-5, with 9 positions matching TRBD1. This CDR3 region has 14 residues. With V trimmed by 7 bases and J by 3 bases, 6 bases remained unmatched. Germline CDR1 reads LGHNT; CDR2 reads FRNRAP. The CDR3 here is CASAPRTGEETQYF. The CDR3 region has the DNA TGTGCTAGTGCCCCTCGGACAGGGGAAGAGACCCAGTACTTC.

Here the CDR3 DNA reads TGTGCCAGCAGCCGGGACTATCCCTACAATGAGCAGTTCTTC. It translates to CASSRDYPYNEQFF. This chain joins TRBV7-2 and TRBJ2-1, with 7 bases aligning to TRBD2. This CDR3 is 14 amino acids long. Germline lookup yields CDR1 SGHTA and CDR2 FQGNSA. J was trimmed by 2 bases and V by 5 bases; bases with no gene match: 3.

As regards this clonotype: Mismatch with germline at one junction end may stem from a read error. The chain uses TRBV29-1 and TRBJ2-7, with 9 bases identical to TRBD2. The CDR3 has 12 amino acids. Germline CDR1 and CDR2: SQVTM and ANQGSEA. The chain's CDR3 is CSAEAGGPEQYF. CDR3 bases: TGCAGCGCTGAAGCGGGAGGTCCCGAGCAGTACTTC.

The V and J genes are TRBV29-1 and TRBJ1-4, with D maybe TRBD1 (6 bases). Trimming took off 5 bases at V and 10 bases at J, with 11 bases between the two ends. Germline V CDR1 and CDR2: SQVTM, ANQGSEA. The CDR3 loop spans 11 amino acids. This CDR3 reads CSVRMTGKLFF. Written as DNA, the CDR3 is TGCAGCGTTCGGATGACAGGAAAACTGTTTTTT. The full variable domain, completed using reference TRBV29-1 and TRBJ1-4, is SAVISQKPSRDICQRGTSLTIQCQVDSQVTMMFWYRQQPGQSLTLIATANQGSEATYESGFVIDKFPISRPNLTFSTLTVSNMSPEDSSIYLCSVRMTGKLFFGSGTQLSVL.

This chain uses TRBV20-1 with TRBJ2-6, with a tentative D call TRBD1 (6 bases). Trimming left V 6 bases short and J 1 base short, with 10 bases between. The CDR3 is 14 residues long. Germline V gene lookup returns CDR1 DFQATT and CDR2 SNEGSKA (reference sequence). DNA for the CDR3: TGCAGTGCACCTGACAGGTCTGGGGCCAACGTCCTGACTTTC. It encodes CSAPDRSGANVLTF.

V usage is TRBV7-9 and J usage is TRBJ2-1, with 12 bases aligning to TRBD2. V was pared by 11 bases and J by 8 bases, with 7 bases of the junction left unmatched. The V gene's germline CDR1 is SEHNR and CDR2 FQNEAQ (reference sequence). The CDR3 length is 13 residues. The CDR3 coding sequence is TGTGCCTCGCTAGCGGGAGGGTTAGATGAGCAGTTCTTC. Translating it yields CASLAGGLDEQFF.

The gene calls are TRBV29-1 and TRBJ1-1, with a possible D match to TRBD1 (6 bases). Germline V CDR1 and CDR2: SQVTM, ANQGSEA. Trimming cost V 6 bases and J 2 bases, with 16 bases left between them. This CDR3 comprises 14 residues. The CDR3 region is CSVTTGGTNTEAFF. CDR3 coding DNA: TGCAGCGTCACGACAGGCGGGACCAACACTGAAGCTTTCTTT.

V is TRBV29-1 and J is TRBJ1-2, with 10 bases lining up with TRBD1. V gave up 4 bases and J gave up 3 bases; unmatched junction bases: 5. The CDR3 contains 14 residues. Looked up from germline, CDR1 is SQVTM and CDR2 is ANQGSEA. CDR3: CSVVTGTGDYGYTF. In nucleotides, the CDR3 is TGCAGCGTTGTAACCGGGACAGGGGACTATGGCTACACCTTC.

The chain couples TRBV3-1 to TRBJ1-6, with 8 bases aligning to TRBD1. Trimming removed 4 bases from V and 10 bases from J; junction bases left unmatched: 9. CDR1 is LGHDT and CDR2 is YNNKEL in the germline V gene (reference sequence). The CDR3 consists of 15 residues. The CDR3: CASSPGQGVSSPLHF. In nucleotides, the CDR3 is TGTGCCAGCAGCCCTGGACAGGGTGTCTCATCACCCCTCCACTTT.

The genes are TRBV15 and TRBJ2-7; D gene unclear. The CDR3 totals 13 residues. Trimming left V 0 bases short and J 6 bases short, with 9 bases between. CDR1 and CDR2 (germline): LNHNV, YYDKDF (reference sequence). DNA for the CDR3: TGTGCCACCAGCAGAGAAGAGGATTTCGAGCAGTACTTC. Translating it yields CATSREEDFEQYF. Filled out from reference TRBV15 and TRBJ2-7, the complete variable domain reads DAMVIQNPRYQVTQFGKPVTLSCSQTLNHNVMYWYQQKSSQAPKLLFHYYDKDFNNEADTPDNFQSRRPNTSFCFLDIRSPGLGDTAMYLCATSREEDFEQYFGPGTRLTVT.

The rearrangement links TRBV5-6 to TRBJ1-6, with 7 bases lining up with TRBD1. The CDR3 consists of 16 residues. Germline V CDR1 and CDR2: SGHDT, YYEEEE. Germline trimming cut 4 bases from V and 2 bases from J; bases unmatched to any gene: 6. Written as DNA, the CDR3 is TGTGCCAGCAGCCCGATACAGGGGACCTATAATTCACCCCTCCACTTT. Translation gives CASSPIQGTYNSPLHF. Filled out from reference TRBV5-6 and TRBJ1-6, the complete variable domain reads DAGVTQSPTHLIKTRGQQVTLRCSPKSGHDTVSWYQQALGQGPQFIFQYYEEEERQRGNFPDRFSGHQFPNYSSELNVNALLLGDSALYLCASSPIQGTYNSPLHFGNGTRLTVT.

This sequence joins TRBV13 and TRBJ2-5; TRBD2 agrees at 7 bases. This CDR3 contains 14 residues. Germline-derived CDR1 and CDR2 are PRHDT and FYEKMQ (reference sequence). J lost 5 bases, V lost 2 bases, and 5 bases had no gene match. This CDR3 reads CASSLWGGTETQYF. The CDR3 DNA reads TGTGCCAGCAGCTTATGGGGGGGGACGGAGACCCAGTACTTC. The whole variable domain, remainder taken from reference TRBV13 and TRBJ2-5, is AAGVIQSPRHLIKEKRETATLKCYPIPRHDTVYWYQQGPGQDPQFLISFYEKMQSDKGSIPDRFSAQQFSDYHSELNMSSLELGDSALYFCASSLWGGTETQYFGPGTRLLVL.